This entry lists 8 T cell receptor beta chains sequenced from one sample in a study of CD8 T cells in Susac syndrome. The RNA, about 0.5 to 1 ug, was put through reverse transcription using random hexamers. TCRdb itself ran the immunoSEQ multiplex PCR reads through MiXCR, one entry per CDR3 protein. Of about 300,000 distinct CDR3 sequences listed, 70% to 90% were seen once; the top ten hold roughly 0.2%. The sequenced sample was CD8+ T cells from PBMCs. These receptors were taken from a human donor with multiple sclerosis.

The chain uses TRBV7-9 and TRBJ2-1, with D perhaps TRBD2 (7 bases). The V and J ends lost 4 bases and 4 bases respectively, with 26 bases between them. Germline loops: CDR1 SEHNR, CDR2 FQNEAQ (reference sequence). This CDR3 is 19 amino acids long. Written as DNA, the CDR3 is TGTGCCAGCAGCTCAACGATACAGGGTCGGGACTATACTTACAATGAGCAGTTCTTC. Protein sequence: CASSSTIQGRDYTYNEQFF.

The chain is built from TRBV5-1 and TRBJ1-1, with TRBD1 as a possible D gene (6 bases). Per the germline V gene, CDR1 is SGHRS and CDR2 is YFSETQ. This CDR3 is 13 amino acids long. V lost 7 bases and J 2 bases, leaving 12 bases between the germline ends. CDR3 amino acids: CASGSGTNTEAFF. DNA of the CDR3: TGCGCCAGCGGATCCGGGACAAACACTGAAGCTTTCTTT.

The J gene is TRBJ2-7, the V gene TRBV6-2 or TRBV6-3; D might be TRBD1 (6 bases). Trimming removed 4 bases from V and 0 bases from J, with 13 bases in between. CDR3 length: 15 amino acids. Germline CDR1 and CDR2: MNHEY and SVGEGT. The CDR3 here is CASSLGQLSSYEQYF. CDR3 in DNA: TGTGCCAGCAGTTTAGGACAGCTTAGCTCCTACGAGCAGTACTTC.

The rearrangement joins TRBV12-3 or TRBV12-4 to TRBJ2-1, with 9 bases matching TRBD2. The CDR3 is made up of 16 amino acids. Unmatched junction bases numbered 15, after V lost 5 bases and J lost 10 bases. The DNA of the CDR3 is TGTGCCAGCAGTGCCCCGGGGGCGGGAGGGCCCCAGGAGCAGTTCTTC. It yields the protein CASSAPGAGGPQEQFF.

The chain joins TRBV12-3 or TRBV12-4 to TRBJ1-1, with a possible D match to TRBD1 (5 bases). V was cut by 5 bases and J by 6 bases, with 25 bases left in between. The CDR3 length is 17 residues. The CDR3 DNA is TGTGCCAGCAGTCCAAGGCCGGCCAAGGGCCGGGGCGCTGAAGCTTTCTTT. Translation gives CASSPRPAKGRGAEAFF.

The rearrangement joins TRBV10-2 to TRBJ2-5; 7 bases line up with TRBD2. CDR1 and CDR2 (germline): WSHSY, SAAADI. The CDR3 runs to 14 residues. V lost 6 bases to trimming and J lost 0 bases; unmatched junction nucleotides: 4. The CDR3 DNA sequence: TGCGCCAGCAGCCTAGGGACTAACCAAGAGACCCAGTACTTC. Its translation is CASSLGTNQETQYF.

In DNA, the CDR3 is TGTGCCAGCGGATTAGCGTTGAATGAGCAGTTCTTC. Translated: CASGLALNEQFF. The chain joins TRBV6-5 to TRBJ2-1, with D possibly being TRBD2 (5 bases). V was cut by 8 bases and J by 7 bases, with 12 bases left in between. The germline CDR1 and CDR2 sequences are MNHEY and SVGAGI. The CDR3 totals 12 residues.

J is TRBJ2-7 and V is TRBV7-2, with TRBD2 matching over 7 bases. V was clipped by 5 bases and J by 3 bases; unmatched bases: 10. CDR3 length equals 15 residues. CDR1 SGHTA and CDR2 FQGNSA come from the germline V gene. For the CDR3, the DNA is TGTGCCAGCAGCCCCGAGGCGCCGGGGGGCTACGAGCAGTACTTC. It yields the protein CASSPEAPGGYEQYF.